This T cell receptor (beta chain) was observed in a study of radiation and T cells in renal cell carcinoma. Whole-study findings and limits: In blood, top tumor clones expanded by 2 weeks, shrinking by 4.

The time point was: baseline pretreatment blood. Noted treatment: 15 Gy SBRT to primary tumor, nephrectomy 4 weeks later. Germline CDR1 and CDR2: SGHDT and YYEEEE. Trimming removed 3 bases from V and 2 bases from J; junction bases left unmatched: 10. The CDR3 runs 17 residues. Remarks on this clone: Its specificity is unknown.

This table comes from immunoSEQ multiplex PCR, and its TCRdb copy is limited to in-frame clones, with some not included. This table has 120,000 to 150,000 clones, roughly 85% appearing once. The chain links TRBV5-6 to TRBJ2-1; 8 nucleotides agree with TRBD1. The sample consisted of blood, taken from a patient whose treatment included radiotherapy and nephrectomy. The TCR was taken from a woman aged 45-60 years with renal cell carcinoma. The CDR3 loop reads CASSSTEGQGTYNEQFF. DNA for the CDR3: TGTGCCAGCAGCTCGACCGAAGGACAGGGAACCTACAATGAGCAGTTCTTC.